The 31 T cell receptor beta chains below were found in one sample sequenced in a study of blood T cells in healthy people across ages. Using a J-beta primer mix together with a sample-barcoded 5' primer, a second PCR was run for roughly 7 to 11 cycles. TCRdb processed the 5' RACE reads anew with MiXCR; each CDR3 protein has one entry. Among around 790,000 distinct CDR3 sequences, 40% to 50% were seen once, and the ten largest hold about 19%. The specimen sequenced was blood. These receptor sequences come from a man between 60 and 70 years old in good health.

V usage is TRBV20-1 and J usage is TRBJ2-7; a possible D gene is TRBD1 (6 bases). Deletions cut 3 bases from V and 1 base from J, with 10 bases between. Germline CDR1 is DFQATT and CDR2 is SNEGSKA (reference sequence). The CDR3 runs 13 residues. The CDR3 reads CSARDTGSYEQYF. DNA of the CDR3: TGCAGTGCTAGGGATACAGGGTCCTACGAGCAGTACTTC.

The V gene is TRBV29-1, the J gene TRBJ2-3; 11 bases map to TRBD1. CDR3 length: 15 amino acids. The V gene end was trimmed by 4 bases and the J gene end by 2 bases; junction bases not matched to a gene: 5. Germline V gene sequence: CDR1 SQVTM, CDR2 ANQGSEA. The CDR3 sequence is CSVGGTGGFTDTQYF. CDR3 in DNA: TGCAGCGTTGGTGGGACAGGGGGATTCACAGATACGCAGTATTTT.

This clonotype has only a few counts. V and J are TRBV12-3 or TRBV12-4 and TRBJ1-2, with TRBD1 matching 7 bases. CDR3 length: 16 amino acids. With V trimmed by 3 bases and J by 5 bases, 12 bases remained unmatched. CDR3 protein: CASSFDRQGALYGYTF. CDR3 nucleotides: TGTGCCAGCAGTTTTGATCGACAGGGAGCCCTTTATGGCTACACCTTC.

The chain recombines TRBV4-3 with TRBJ2-6, with 12 bases aligning to TRBD2. The CDR3 length is 18 residues. Losses at the gene ends were 0 bases for V and 2 bases for J; bases not matched to a gene: 2. Germline V gene sequence: CDR1 LGHNA, CDR2 YSLEER. CDR3 residues: CASSQDPSGGAGANVLTF. The CDR3 nucleotides are TGCGCCAGCAGCCAAGATCCTAGCGGGGGGGCTGGGGCCAACGTCCTGACTTTC.

The chain recombines TRBV14 with TRBJ2-7; possible D gene TRBD1, 5 bases. CDR1 and CDR2 from the germline V gene are SGHDN and FVKESK. Deletions cut 6 bases from V and 0 bases from J, with 9 bases between. The CDR3 runs to 13 residues. CDR3 amino acids: CASRTAGSYEQYF. The CDR3 region has the DNA TGTGCCAGCAGGACAGCAGGCTCCTACGAGCAGTACTTC.

This sequence joins TRBV5-1 and TRBJ2-7, with 11 bases that match TRBD2. The DNA matches TRBJ2-5 better at its end, which makes the J call doubtful. Germline loops: CDR1 SGHRS, CDR2 YFSETQ. The length of the CDR3 is 16 residues. CDR3 residues: CASSGKTSGVGETQYF. DNA of the CDR3: TGCGCCAGCAGCGGCAAGACTAGCGGGGTTGGAGAGACCCAGTACTTC.

This rearrangement joins TRBV30 to TRBJ1-2; TRBD1 matches 8 bases. CDR1 is GTSNPN and CDR2 is SVGIG in the germline V gene (reference sequence). With 5 bases clipped from V and 4 bases from J, the junction kept 12 bases outside the gene matches. The CDR3 spans 15 residues. The CDR3 is CAWAGRDRFFYGYTF. The CDR3 DNA reads as TGTGCCTGGGCCGGTCGGGACAGGTTTTTCTATGGCTACACCTTC. Full variable domain (rest looked up from reference TRBV30 and TRBJ1-2): SQTIHQWPATLVQPVGSPLSLECTVEGTSNPNLYWYRQAAGRGLQLLFYSVGIGQISSEVPQNLSASRPQDRQFILSSKKLLLSDSGFYLCAWAGRDRFFYGYTFGSGTRLTVV.

This clonotype came up a few times. V and J are TRBV6-2 or TRBV6-3 and TRBJ1-2; tentative D call: TRBD1 (5 bases). In germline, CDR1 is MNHEY, CDR2 SVGEGT. This CDR3 comprises 13 residues. V was trimmed by 3 bases and J by 6 bases, leaving 11 bases between them. The CDR3 loop reads CASSYADTHGYTF. The DNA of the CDR3 is TGTGCCAGCAGTTATGCGGACACACATGGCTACACCTTC.

This rearrangement joins TRBV19 to TRBJ2-1; 7 nucleotides agree with TRBD2. Trimming took 5 bases from V and 7 from J; bases not matched to a gene: 17. The CDR3 is 17 residues long. Germline values: CDR1 LNHDA, CDR2 SQIVND (reference sequence). The CDR3 sequence is CASSPSPSGARLNEQFF. Here the CDR3 DNA reads TGTGCCAGTAGTCCTTCCCCAAGCGGGGCGCGATTAAATGAGCAGTTCTTC.

This clonotype was detected ten times or more. V usage is TRBV21-1 and J usage is TRBJ2-5. TRBV21-1 constitutes a pseudogene. The CDR3 extends over 10 amino acids. The CDR3 spells CASSKAKWYF. CDR3 in DNA: TGTGCCAGCAGCAAAGCAAAATGGTACTTC.

In this sample, this clonotype turned up once. The chain recombines TRBV24-1 with TRBJ2-7; D may be TRBD1 (6 bases). The CDR3 runs to 15 residues. CDR1 is KGHDR, CDR2 SFDVKD, per germline. V was clipped by 3 bases and J by 4 bases, with 15 bases between them. This CDR3 is CATSDRTEIKYEQYF. CDR3 nucleotides: TGTGCCACCAGTGATCGGACAGAAATAAAATACGAGCAGTACTTC.

This clonotype is a singleton in its sample. The chain employs TRBV28 and TRBJ2-1; 12 positions match TRBD2. The CDR3 length is 16 residues. Germline-derived CDR1 and CDR2 are MDHEN and SYDVKM. V shed 7 bases, J shed 7 bases, and the junction held 11 bases outside the gene matches. CDR3 residues: CASIGPTSGGRNEQFF. In DNA form, the CDR3 reads TGTGCCAGCATCGGGCCGACTAGCGGGGGAAGGAATGAGCAGTTCTTC.

V and J are TRBV29-1 and TRBJ1-5; a weak D match, TRBD1 (6 bases). Per the germline V gene, CDR1 is SQVTM and CDR2 is ANQGSEA. V lost 8 bases, J lost 7 bases, and 12 bases lay in between. The CDR3 totals 11 residues. The CDR3 loop is CSKPQGQPQHF. The CDR3 DNA follows: TGCAGCAAACCTCAGGGGCAGCCCCAGCATTTT. The entire variable domain, with the rest obtained from reference TRBV29-1 and TRBJ1-5, is as follows: SAVISQKPSRDICQRGTSLTIQCQVDSQVTMMFWYRQQPGQSLTLIATANQGSEATYESGFVIDKFPISRPNLTFSTLTVSNMSPEDSSIYLCSKPQGQPQHFGDGTRLSIL.

This clonotype occurred a few times. The rearrangement joins TRBV29-1 to TRBJ2-7; 8 bases are shared with TRBD1. V lost 7 bases to trimming and J lost 0 bases; unmatched junction nucleotides: 8. Per the germline V gene, CDR1 is SQVTM and CDR2 is ANQGSEA. The length of the CDR3 is 14 residues. DNA of the CDR3: TGCAGCGCCTGGACAGGGAGAGACTCCTACGAGCAGTACTTC. It yields the protein CSAWTGRDSYEQYF.

V usage is TRBV6-6 and J usage is TRBJ1-5; 8 nucleotides line up with TRBD1. Germline loops: CDR1 MNHNY, CDR2 SVGAGI (reference sequence). With 6 bases clipped from V and 3 bases from J, the junction kept 7 bases outside the gene matches. The CDR3 consists of 15 residues. This chain's CDR3 is CASSESTGVNQPQHF. In DNA, the CDR3 is TGTGCCAGCAGCGAGTCGACAGGGGTCAATCAGCCCCAGCATTTT.

The rearrangement links TRBV2 to TRBJ2-7; 7 bases match TRBD1. Germline CDR1 SNHLY, CDR2 FYNNEI. The CDR3 extends over 13 amino acids. With 8 bases clipped from V and 2 bases from J, the junction kept 6 bases outside the gene matches. The CDR3 coding sequence is TGTGCCAGCGGGGGACAGTCTCCCTACGAGCAGTACTTC. Protein sequence: CASGGQSPYEQYF.

The chain uses TRBV27 and TRBJ2-2, with TRBD1 matching over 9 bases. The CDR3 totals 15 residues. V lost 7 bases to trimming and J lost 5 bases; unmatched junction nucleotides: 8. In germline, CDR1 is MNHEY, CDR2 SMNVEV (reference sequence). CDR3 bases: TGTGCCAGCACAACCGGGACAGGGATTACCGGGGAGCTGTTTTTT. It codes for CASTTGTGITGELFF.

This clonotype turned up a few times. With a much larger clone just one base away, this may be a read error. V and J are TRBV4-3 and TRBJ2-5; possibly TRBD1 for D (6 bases). V lost 2 bases and J lost 11, with 21 bases in between. Germline V gives CDR1 LGHNA, CDR2 YSLEER. The length of the CDR3 is 15 residues. The CDR3 nucleotides read TGCGCCAGCAGCCAACTAAGGCAGGGGTTGGATGAGCAGTACTTC. This gives the protein CASSQLRQGLDEQYF.

This clonotype has a count of ten or more. The chain joins TRBV7-9 to TRBJ1-2; D is unclear. Per germline, CDR1 SEHNR and CDR2 FQNEAQ (reference sequence). V lost 6 bases and J 1 base, leaving 15 bases between the germline ends. This CDR3 contains 15 residues. Written as DNA, the CDR3 is TGTGCCAGCAGTATCGGGGTCAGCCTTAACTATGGCTACACCTTC. This translates into CASSIGVSLNYGYTF.

The chain links TRBV9 to TRBJ2-1, with a tentative D call TRBD1 (6 bases). Germline loops: CDR1 SGDLS, CDR2 YYNGEE. Trimming removed 0 bases at V and 8 bases at J, with 18 bases between. CDR3 size: 16 residues. DNA of the CDR3: TGTGCCAGCAGCGTAGGAGGGGGACGGACTTTCCATGAGCAGTTCTTC. As protein: CASSVGGGRTFHEQFF.

The chain carries TRBV7-2 and TRBJ1-1; D call uncertain. CDR3 length: 12 residues. The V end was cut by 5 bases, the J end by 4 bases, with 8 bases between. Per germline, CDR1 SGHTA and CDR2 FQGNSA. The CDR3 DNA reads TGTGCCAGCAGCCTGTCTGTCACTGAAGCTTTCTTT. Amino acid sequence: CASSLSVTEAFF.

The rearrangement joins TRBV5-8 to TRBJ2-3, with D perhaps assigned TRBD1 or TRBD2 (5 bases each). With 5 bases removed from V and 5 bases from J, the gap between germline ends came to 15 bases. The CDR3 has 14 amino acids. CDR1 is SGHTS and CDR2 is YDEGEE in the germline V gene. The CDR3 DNA follows: TGTGCCAGCAGGATCGGGGCCCGCGGAGATACGCAGTATTTT. Translating gives CASRIGARGDTQYF.

Concerning this clonotype: One end of the junction varies from germline; a read error may be responsible. The CDR3 DNA sequence: TGTGCCAGCAGTGTAGCAGGGATAGGGTCCTACGAGCAGTACTTC. Translating it yields CASSVAGIGSYEQYF. The chain is built from TRBV12-3 or TRBV12-4 and TRBJ2-7; D might be TRBD1 (5 bases). The CDR3 runs 15 residues.

This chain links TRBV10-2 with TRBJ2-1; weak D call: TRBD2 (6 bases). Trimming shortened V by 4 bases and J by 5 bases, and 15 bases separated the two germline ends. This CDR3 region has 15 residues. The V gene's germline CDR1 is WSHSY and CDR2 SAAADI. CDR3 nucleotide sequence: TGCGCCAGCAGTGTAATAGCAGTAGCGGACAATGAGCAGTTCTTC. It specifies CASSVIAVADNEQFF.

J is TRBJ1-4 and V is TRBV4-3; possible D gene TRBD1, 5 bases. CDR1 and CDR2 from the germline V gene are LGHNA and YSLEER. Trimming removed 4 bases from V and 2 bases from J, with 14 bases in between. The CDR3 is made up of 16 amino acids. The CDR3 reads CASSRDWGATNEKLFF. CDR3 nucleotides: TGCGCCAGCAGCCGGGACTGGGGCGCGACTAATGAAAAACTGTTTTTT.

The chain has TRBV20-1 and TRBJ1-6; possibly TRBD1 for D (5 bases). The length of the CDR3 is 14 residues. Germline CDR1 is DFQATT and CDR2 is SNEGSKA (reference sequence). V was shortened by 3 bases and J by 10 bases, with 16 bases between the two germline ends. The CDR3 nucleotides read TGCAGTGCTAGCGAGGGGAATTGGGACTCACCCCTCCACTTT. Protein sequence: CSASEGNWDSPLHF.

CDR3 sequence: CSARPRDTLSYEQYF. For the CDR3, the DNA is TGCAGTGCTAGACCTCGGGACACCTTATCCTACGAGCAGTACTTC. The J gene is TRBJ2-7, the V gene TRBV20-1; a possible D gene is TRBD1 (6 bases). Looked up from germline, CDR1 is DFQATT and CDR2 is SNEGSKA (reference sequence). V was clipped by 2 bases and J by 1 base, with 15 bases between them. The CDR3 spans 15 residues.

This chain uses TRBV15 with TRBJ2-1; maybe TRBD2 (7 bases). This CDR3 is 15 amino acids long. Germline CDR1 reads LNHNV; CDR2 reads YYDKDF (reference sequence). The germline V and J ends were trimmed by 2 bases and 8 bases, with 16 bases remaining between them. CDR3 sequence reads: CATSRSGGGGDEQFF. CDR3 DNA: TGTGCCACCAGCAGATCCGGCGGAGGGGGGGATGAGCAGTTCTTC.

Only a few counts were recorded for this clonotype. The rearrangement uses TRBV6-4 and TRBJ2-1, with D perhaps TRBD1 (6 bases). The CDR3 consists of 15 residues. Germline V gene data show CDR1 as MRHNA and CDR2 as SNTAGT. V lost 2 bases to trimming and J lost 15 bases, with 23 bases between them. CDR3 loop: CASSDPKNTGGMGFF. The CDR3 DNA reads as TGTGCCAGCAGTGACCCAAAGAACACTGGGGGCATGGGGTTCTTC.

There are a few counts of this clonotype. J is TRBJ2-1 and V is TRBV4-3; 9 bases are a match to TRBD2. The CDR3 runs 17 residues. With 2 bases clipped from V and 7 bases from J, the junction kept 12 bases outside the gene matches. Germline CDR1 and CDR2: LGHNA and YSLEER. CDR3 in amino acids: CASSQRSGLAGKNEQFF. DNA of the CDR3: TGCGCCAGCAGCCAACGGTCTGGCCTAGCGGGGAAGAATGAGCAGTTCTTC.

This chain joins TRBV7-9 and TRBJ1-2; 8 nucleotides line up with TRBD1. Germline trimming cut 6 bases from V and 10 bases from J; bases unmatched to any gene: 13. Germline V gene sequence: CDR1 SEHNR, CDR2 FQNEAQ (reference sequence). The CDR3 has 14 amino acids. In DNA form, the CDR3 reads TGTGCCAGCAGGAATGGACAGGGATCTTACGACTACACCTTC. Translating gives CASRNGQGSYDYTF.